A selection of T cell receptor beta chains follows, all from one sample in a study of blood T cell repertoires in COVID-19. The data were produced by immunoSEQ multiplex PCR, yet TCRdb's version contains in-frame clones alone and is incomplete. The sample holds 250,000 or so clones, about four fifths seen once. The material sequenced was peripheral blood. The receptors here all came from a man aged 25-45 years who had recovered from COVID-19. Both conserved end residues are part of each CDR3. D genes are given only for firm matches. Expanded clones get a size class; other rows say once, few or many, or leave the size out.

clone_size: NA
v_call: TRBV19
cdr3_length: 17
j_call: TRBJ2-1
d_call: TRBD2
cdr3_nt: TGTGCCAGTAGTATCCAACCTAGCGGGGCGGAGAACAATGAGCAGTTCTTC
cdr3_aa: CASSIQPSGAENNEQFF

clone_size: NA
v_call: TRBV7-2
cdr3_length: 17
j_call: TRBJ2-1
d_call: TRBD2
cdr3_nt: TGTGCCAGCAGCCTGCAGAACCTAGCGGGGGGGGCGAATGAGCAGTTCTTC
cdr3_aa: CASSLQNLAGGANEQFF

clone_size: NA
v_call: TRBV12-3/TRBV12-4
cdr3_length: 13
j_call: TRBJ1-2
d_call: NA
cdr3_nt: TGTGCCAGCAGTGGCAGGGCCGGCTATGGCTACACCTTC
cdr3_aa: CASSGRAGYGYTF

clone_size: NA
v_call: TRBV4-1
cdr3_length: 16
j_call: TRBJ1-1
d_call: TRBD1
cdr3_nt: TGCGCCAGCAGCCAAGGGCCGGGACAGCCGAACACTGAAGCTTTCTTT
cdr3_aa: CASSQGPGQPNTEAFF

clone_size: NA
v_call: TRBV19
cdr3_length: 15
j_call: TRBJ1-2
d_call: NA
cdr3_nt: TGTGCCAGTAGTATTTGGGGGGACGTCGCCTATGGCTACACCTTC
cdr3_aa: CASSIWGDVAYGYTF

clone_size: NA
v_call: TRBV9
cdr3_length: 16
j_call: TRBJ1-3
d_call: NA
cdr3_nt: TGTGCCAGCAGCGCAAATTCTGATGGTCGGGGAAACACCATATATTTT
cdr3_aa: CASSANSDGRGNTIYF

clone_size: NA
v_call: TRBV2
cdr3_length: 11
j_call: TRBJ2-7
d_call: NA
cdr3_nt: TGTGCCAGCGCAGGTACCTACGAGCAGTACTTC
cdr3_aa: CASAGTYEQYF

clone_size: NA
v_call: TRBV10-3
cdr3_length: 11
j_call: TRBJ2-3
d_call: NA
cdr3_nt: TGTGCCACTCGGGGGGCGGATACGCAGTATTTT
cdr3_aa: CATRGADTQYF

clone_size: few
v_call: TRBV5-4
cdr3_length: 16
j_call: TRBJ2-1
d_call: NA
cdr3_nt: TGTGCCAGCAGCTTGGGGTGGCGGGGGCAGGGGAATGAGCAGTTCTTC
cdr3_aa: CASSLGWRGQGNEQFF

clone_size: NA
v_call: TRBV20-1
cdr3_length: 9
j_call: TRBJ1-6
d_call: NA
cdr3_nt: TGCAGTGAATCTTTTATCCTCCACTTT
cdr3_aa: CSESFILHF

clone_size: NA
v_call: TRBV15
cdr3_length: 15
j_call: TRBJ2-3
d_call: TRBD2
cdr3_nt: TGTGCCACCAGCAGGCGACTAGCGGGGGCAGATACGCAGTATTTT
cdr3_aa: CATSRRLAGADTQYF

clone_size: once
v_call: TRBV9
cdr3_length: 13
j_call: TRBJ2-5
d_call: NA
cdr3_nt: TGTGCCAGCAGCGTATCTAGAACGGAGACCCAGTACTTC
cdr3_aa: CASSVSRTETQYF

clone_size: NA
v_call: TRBV3-1/TRBV3-2
cdr3_length: 15
j_call: TRBJ1-5
d_call: NA
cdr3_nt: TGTGCCAGCAGCCGCACAGGGCGCATCAGTGAGCCCCAGCATTTT
cdr3_aa: CASSRTGRISEPQHF

clone_size: NA
v_call: TRBV7-8
cdr3_length: 15
j_call: TRBJ1-3
d_call: NA
cdr3_nt: TGTGCCAGCAGCCCGGCCAGGTTCGTCGGAAACACCATATATTTT
cdr3_aa: CASSPARFVGNTIYF

clone_size: NA
v_call: TRBV18
cdr3_length: 15
j_call: TRBJ2-3
d_call: NA
cdr3_nt: TGTGCCAGCTCACCGAGGGCAGCCAGCACAGATACGCAGTATTTT
cdr3_aa: CASSPRAASTDTQYF

clone_size: NA
v_call: TRBV5-5
cdr3_length: 16
j_call: TRBJ2-3
d_call: TRBD2
cdr3_nt: TGTGCCAGCAGCGCCCAGCGGGGGGGAGGCACAGATACGCAGTATTTT
cdr3_aa: CASSAQRGGGTDTQYF

clone_size: NA
v_call: TRBV5-4
cdr3_length: 15
j_call: TRBJ2-7
d_call: NA
cdr3_nt: TGTGCCACTTCCACCACAGGGCTGCCGACCTACGAGCAGTACTTC
cdr3_aa: CATSTTGLPTYEQYF

clone_size: NA
v_call: TRBV5-4
cdr3_length: 15
j_call: TRBJ2-3
d_call: TRBD1
cdr3_nt: TGTGCCAGCAGATGGACAGGTTTGGGTGCAGATACGCAGTATTTT
cdr3_aa: CASRWTGLGADTQYF

clone_size: NA
v_call: TRBV19
cdr3_length: 12
j_call: TRBJ1-2
d_call: NA
cdr3_nt: TGTGCCAGTACCGGACAGTACGGTGGCTACACCTTC
cdr3_aa: CASTGQYGGYTF

clone_size: NA
v_call: TRBV6-5
cdr3_length: 16
j_call: TRBJ2-5
d_call: NA
cdr3_nt: TGTGCCAGCAGTTACTCAGCGCCAGATTTACAAGAGACCCAGTACTTC
cdr3_aa: CASSYSAPDLQETQYF

clone_size: NA
v_call: TRBV7-2
cdr3_length: 13
j_call: TRBJ1-2
d_call: TRBD1
cdr3_nt: TGTGCCAGCAGCTTGGGACAGGGAAGGCGCTACACCTTC
cdr3_aa: CASSLGQGRRYTF

clone_size: NA
v_call: TRBV5-1
cdr3_length: 17
j_call: TRBJ2-5
d_call: TRBD2
cdr3_nt: TGCGCCAGCAGCTTGATGCCTAGCGGGGGGTCCCAAGAGACCCAGTACTTC
cdr3_aa: CASSLMPSGGSQETQYF

clone_size: NA
v_call: TRBV19
cdr3_length: 17
j_call: TRBJ2-3
d_call: NA
cdr3_nt: TGTGCCAGTAGTGGGGGATTCAGGGGTATGGGCACAGATACGCAGTATTTT
cdr3_aa: CASSGGFRGMGTDTQYF